The entry below describes one TCR beta chain. Its antigen remains unidentified. Germline V CDR1 and CDR2: DFQATT, SNEGSKA (reference sequence). The CDR3 is made up of 11 amino acids. Trimming took off 3 bases at V and 5 bases at J, with 8 bases between the two ends. This sample was included in a study of response to subunit inactivated influenza vaccine. TCRdb re-called the RT-PCR reads through MiXCR, storing one row per CDR3 protein. This sample carries about 780,000 distinct CDR3 sequences, around 20% of them seen once, and the ten largest clones take roughly 11%. Study-level results: It was the authors' suggestion that each seasonal influenza vaccination recruits few new T cells.

The source material was PBMCs from blood, sampled 4 to 6 days after vaccination. The J gene is TRBJ2-7, the V gene TRBV20-1; D uncertain. The clonotype comes from a man between 50 and 59 years old who received an inactivated influenza vaccine. In DNA form, the CDR3 reads TGCAGTGCTAGCTCAGGTAACGAGCAGTACTTC. This encodes CSASSGNEQYF.